The text below deals with one TCR beta chain. Germline V CDR1 and CDR2: WSHSY, SAAADI. This CDR3 spans 11 amino acids. V was trimmed by 8 bases and J by 6 bases, leaving 11 bases between them. The data originate from a study of T cells after yellow fever vaccination. TCRdb re-called the 5' RACE reads with MiXCR, one entry per CDR3 protein. The repertoire has 400,000 or so distinct CDR3 sequences, approximately 6% of them found once; the top ten carry approximately 15%. This chain joins TRBV10-2 and TRBJ2-7; D might be TRBD1 (5 bases). This specimen was PBMCs, taken 5 days after the yellow fever booster vaccination. This clonotype was obtained from a man aged 25-40 years who received the YFV17D yellow fever vaccine. CDR3 in DNA: TGCGCCAGCCAGGACATGGTCGAGCAGTACTTC. Translated, it gives CASQDMVEQYF.